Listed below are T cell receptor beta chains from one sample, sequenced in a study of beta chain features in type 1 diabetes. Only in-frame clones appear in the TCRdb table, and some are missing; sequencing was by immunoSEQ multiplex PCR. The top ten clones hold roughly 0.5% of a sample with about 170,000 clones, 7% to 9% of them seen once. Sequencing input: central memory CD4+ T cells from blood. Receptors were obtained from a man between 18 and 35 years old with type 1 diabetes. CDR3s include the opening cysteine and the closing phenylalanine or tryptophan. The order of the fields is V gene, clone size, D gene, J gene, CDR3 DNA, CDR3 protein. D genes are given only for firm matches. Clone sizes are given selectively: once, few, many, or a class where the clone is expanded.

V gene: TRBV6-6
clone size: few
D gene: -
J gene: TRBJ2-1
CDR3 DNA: TGTGCCAGCAGTCCGGACATAGGGCAGTTCTTC
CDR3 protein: CASSPDIGQFF

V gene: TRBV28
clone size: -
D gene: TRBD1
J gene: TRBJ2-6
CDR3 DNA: TGTGCCAGCAGTCCCCACAGGGGGCGAGCCCCTTACCCCCCCTCTGGGGCCAACGTCCTGACTTTC
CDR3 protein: CASSPHRGRAPYPPSGANVLTF

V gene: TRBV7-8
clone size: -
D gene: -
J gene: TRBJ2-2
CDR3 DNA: TGTGCCAGCAGCGAACAAGCCGGGGAGCTGTTTTTT
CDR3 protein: CASSEQAGELFF

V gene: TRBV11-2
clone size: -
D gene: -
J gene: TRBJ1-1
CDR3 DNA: TGTGCCAGCAGCTTATGGGCAGGTGAAGCTTTCTTT
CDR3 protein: CASSLWAGEAFF

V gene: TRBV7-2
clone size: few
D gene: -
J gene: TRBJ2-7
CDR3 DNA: TGTGCCAGCAGCTTAGAGCGGACCTACGAGCAGTACTTC
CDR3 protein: CASSLERTYEQYF

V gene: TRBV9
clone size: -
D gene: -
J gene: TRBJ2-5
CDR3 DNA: TGTGCCAGCAGCGTAGGGACAACGGATAGGGGGACCCAGTACTTC
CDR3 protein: CASSVGTTDRGTQYF

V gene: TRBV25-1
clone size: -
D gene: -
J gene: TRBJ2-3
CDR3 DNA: TGTGCCAGCAGTGATCCCTGGACTTCACTCACAGATACGCAGTATTTT
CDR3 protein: CASSDPWTSLTDTQYF

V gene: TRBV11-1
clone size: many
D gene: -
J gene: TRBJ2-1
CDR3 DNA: TGTGCCAGCAGCTTTCAACAGGGACCCTACAATGAGCAGTTCTTC
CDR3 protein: CASSFQQGPYNEQFF

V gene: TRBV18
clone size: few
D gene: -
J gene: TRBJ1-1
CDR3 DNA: TGTGCCAGCTCACCATTGGAAGGGGCCGAAGCTTTCTTT
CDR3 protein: CASSPLEGAEAFF

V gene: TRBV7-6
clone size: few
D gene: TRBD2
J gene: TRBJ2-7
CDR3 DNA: TGTGCCAGCAGCGCCCGACTAGCGGGAGGGGCCTCGGGGGAGCAGTACTTC
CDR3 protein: CASSARLAGGASGEQYF

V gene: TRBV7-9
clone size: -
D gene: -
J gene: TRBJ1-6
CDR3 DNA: TGTGCCAGCAGACGGGAGGACTCACCCCTCCACTTT
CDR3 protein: CASRREDSPLHF

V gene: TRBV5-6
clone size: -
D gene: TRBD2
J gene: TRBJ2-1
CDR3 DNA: TGTGCCAGCAGCTTACGACGACTAGCGGGGAACCCTAGGCAGTTCTTC
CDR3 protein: CASSLRRLAGNPRQFF

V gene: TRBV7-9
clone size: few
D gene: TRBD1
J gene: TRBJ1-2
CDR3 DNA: TGTGCCGGGGGGACAGGTAAAGGCTACACCTTC
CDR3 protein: CAGGTGKGYTF

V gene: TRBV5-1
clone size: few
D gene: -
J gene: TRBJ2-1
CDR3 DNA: TGCGCCAGCAGCCGGGACATATCCTACAATGAGCAGTTCTTC
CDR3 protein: CASSRDISYNEQFF

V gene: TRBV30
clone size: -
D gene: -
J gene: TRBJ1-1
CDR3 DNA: TGTGCCTGGAACCGGGGGGGGGTCACTGAAGCTTTCTTT
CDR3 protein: CAWNRGGVTEAFF

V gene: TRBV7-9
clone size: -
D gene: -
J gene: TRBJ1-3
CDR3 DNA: TGTGCCAGCAGCTTACAGGGAAACACCATATATTTT
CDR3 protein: CASSLQGNTIYF

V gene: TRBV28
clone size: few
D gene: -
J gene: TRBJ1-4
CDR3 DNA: TGTGCCAGCAGTTTGCTGGAGGATACCAAACTGTTTTTT
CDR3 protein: CASSLLEDTKLFF

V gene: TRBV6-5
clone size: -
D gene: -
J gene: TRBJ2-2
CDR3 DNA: TGTGCCAGCCGTGACGCAGGGGTGACCGGGGAGCTGTTTTTT
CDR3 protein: CASRDAGVTGELFF

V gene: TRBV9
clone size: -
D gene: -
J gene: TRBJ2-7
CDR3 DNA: TGTGCCAGCAGCGTTGCCCGGGCCTACGAGCAGTACTTC
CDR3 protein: CASSVARAYEQYF

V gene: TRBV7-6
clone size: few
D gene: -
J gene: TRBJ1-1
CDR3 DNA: TGTGCCAGCAGCAGAGGGCCAAACACTGAAGCTTTCTTT
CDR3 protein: CASSRGPNTEAFF

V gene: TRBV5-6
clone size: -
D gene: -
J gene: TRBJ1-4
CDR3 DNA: TGTGCCACTCAGGCGGCGGGAAGAGAAAAACTGTTTTTT
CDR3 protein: CATQAAGREKLFF

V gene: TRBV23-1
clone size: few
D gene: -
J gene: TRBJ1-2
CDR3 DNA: TGCGCCAGCAGTCCCTACACGCAAAAGGGGCTCTATGGCTACACCTTC
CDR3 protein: CASSPYTQKGLYGYTF

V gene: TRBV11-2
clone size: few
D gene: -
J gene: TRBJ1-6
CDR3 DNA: TGTGCCAGCAGCCCGGACATAAGGGTTCCCCTCCACTTT
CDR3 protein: CASSPDIRVPLHF

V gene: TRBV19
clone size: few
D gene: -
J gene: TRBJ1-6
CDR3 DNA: TGTGCCAGTAGTGGCGACACTGGCAGCTCCTATAATTCACCCCTCCACTTT
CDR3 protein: CASSGDTGSSYNSPLHF

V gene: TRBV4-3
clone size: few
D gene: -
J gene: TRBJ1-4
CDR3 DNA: TGCGCCAGCAGCCAAGACCAGACTAGCGGGGCATGGGGTACTAATGAAAAACTGTTTTTT
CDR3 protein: CASSQDQTSGAWGTNEKLFF

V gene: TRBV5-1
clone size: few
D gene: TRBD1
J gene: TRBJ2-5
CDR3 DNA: TGCGCCAGCAGGCGTTCCTACACTGGGACAGGGGATGAGACCCAGTACTTC
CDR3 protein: CASRRSYTGTGDETQYF

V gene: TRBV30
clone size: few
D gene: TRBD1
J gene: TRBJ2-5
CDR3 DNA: TGTGCCTGGAGTGTTTTTGGACAGGGGGCCTCCTCGACCCAGTACTTC
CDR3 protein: CAWSVFGQGASSTQYF

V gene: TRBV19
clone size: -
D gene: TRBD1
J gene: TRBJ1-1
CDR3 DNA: TGTGCCAGTGGGGAGTGGGACAGATTGAACACTGAAGCTTTCTTT
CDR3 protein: CASGEWDRLNTEAFF

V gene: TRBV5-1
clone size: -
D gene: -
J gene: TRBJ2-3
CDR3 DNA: TGCGCCAGCAGCCCAGGACACCCCACAGATACGCAGTATTTT
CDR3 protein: CASSPGHPTDTQYF

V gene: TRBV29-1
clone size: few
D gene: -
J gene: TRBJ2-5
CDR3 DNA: TGCAGCGTCGATGTCTCTGGACTAAACCACGGTCAAGAGACCCAGTACTTC
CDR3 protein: CSVDVSGLNHGQETQYF

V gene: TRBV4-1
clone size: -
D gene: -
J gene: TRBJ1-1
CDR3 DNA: TGCGCCAGCAGCCAAGTAGGTACAGAGAACACTGAAGCTTTCTTT
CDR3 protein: CASSQVGTENTEAFF

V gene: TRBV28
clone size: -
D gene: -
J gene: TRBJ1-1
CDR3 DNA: TGTGCCAGCAGCCTCGCCAGGGGAGGGCCCACTGAAGCTTTCTTT
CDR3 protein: CASSLARGGPTEAFF

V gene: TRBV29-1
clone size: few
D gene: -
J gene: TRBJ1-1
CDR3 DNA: TGCAGCGCAGATAACAGGGTAGGTGAAGCTTTCTTT
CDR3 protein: CSADNRVGEAFF

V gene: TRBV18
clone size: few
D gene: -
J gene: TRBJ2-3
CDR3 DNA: TGTGCCAGCTCATACCACGGGCAGGCGGCTAGCAGCACAGATACGCAGTATTTT
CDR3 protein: CASSYHGQAASSTDTQYF

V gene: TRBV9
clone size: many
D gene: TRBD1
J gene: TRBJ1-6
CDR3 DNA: TGTGCCAGCAAAGGGGACAGGGGATCACCCCTCCACTTT
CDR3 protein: CASKGDRGSPLHF

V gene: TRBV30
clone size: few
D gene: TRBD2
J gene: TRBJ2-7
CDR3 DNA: TGTGCCAGCGGCGGGGGTTACGAGCAGTACTTC
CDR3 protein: CASGGGYEQYF

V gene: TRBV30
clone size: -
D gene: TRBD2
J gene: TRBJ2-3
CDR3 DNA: TGTGCCTCGAGGACTAGCGGGAGTCTAAATACGCAGTATTTT
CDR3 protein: CASRTSGSLNTQYF

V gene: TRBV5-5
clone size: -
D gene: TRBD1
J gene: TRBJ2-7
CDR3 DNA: TGTGCCAGCAGCCTGGGGACAGAGAACTACGAGCAGTACTTC
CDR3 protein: CASSLGTENYEQYF

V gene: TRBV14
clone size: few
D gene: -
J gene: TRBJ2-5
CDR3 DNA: TGTGCCAGCAGCCAAGGGGCGACGTACCAAGAGACCCAGTACTTC
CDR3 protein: CASSQGATYQETQYF

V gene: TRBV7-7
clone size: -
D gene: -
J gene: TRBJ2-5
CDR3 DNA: TGTGCCAGCAGCTTAAACCTCGGGGAGACCCAGTACTTC
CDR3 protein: CASSLNLGETQYF

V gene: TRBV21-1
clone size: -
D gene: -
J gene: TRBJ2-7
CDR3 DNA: TGTGCCAGCAGCCCTTTGACGGGGGGGAGCTCCCATCTACGAGAGCAGTACTTC
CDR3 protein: CASSPLTGGSSHLREQYF

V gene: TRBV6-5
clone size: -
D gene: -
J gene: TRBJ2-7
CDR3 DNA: TGTGCCAGCAGTTATGGTAGTGGGGGCGAATCCTACGAGCAGTACTTC
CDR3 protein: CASSYGSGGESYEQYF

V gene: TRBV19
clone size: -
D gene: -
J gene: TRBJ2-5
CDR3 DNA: TGTGCCACAAGGAGGACTGCCCAAGAGACCCAGTACTTC
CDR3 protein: CATRRTAQETQYF

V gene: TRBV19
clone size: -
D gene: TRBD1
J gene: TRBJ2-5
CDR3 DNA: TGTGCCAGTAGTCCCCGGACAGGAAGTGCAGAGACCCAGTACTTC
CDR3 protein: CASSPRTGSAETQYF

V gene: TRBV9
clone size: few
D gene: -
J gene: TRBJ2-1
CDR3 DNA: TGTGCCAGCAGTTTCGGGGGTACGATCTATGAGCAGTTCTTC
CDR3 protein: CASSFGGTIYEQFF

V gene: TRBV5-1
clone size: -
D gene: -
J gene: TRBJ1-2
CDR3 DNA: TGCGCCAGCAGCTTTTTTGACACCCAGGCGGGGGGCTACACCTTC
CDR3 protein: CASSFFDTQAGGYTF

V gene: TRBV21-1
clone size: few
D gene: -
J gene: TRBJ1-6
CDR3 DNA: TGTGCCAGCAGCAAAGCCAGAGGACAGGGGGAATCACCCCTCCACTTT
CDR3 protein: CASSKARGQGESPLHF

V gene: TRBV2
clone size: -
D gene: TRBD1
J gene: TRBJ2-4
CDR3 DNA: TGTGCCAGCAACAGGGGGCGCGAAAACATTCAGTACTTC
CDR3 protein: CASNRGRENIQYF

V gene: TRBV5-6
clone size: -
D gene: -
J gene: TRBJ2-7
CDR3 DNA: TGTGCCAGCAGCTTGAACAACTACGAGCAGTACTTC
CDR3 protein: CASSLNNYEQYF

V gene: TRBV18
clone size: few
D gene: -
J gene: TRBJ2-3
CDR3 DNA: TGTGCCAGCTCACCACTAGTCCAAGATACGCAGTATTTT
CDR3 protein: CASSPLVQDTQYF

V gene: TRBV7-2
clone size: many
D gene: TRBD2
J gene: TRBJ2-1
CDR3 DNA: TGTGCCAGCAGCGCCCGACTAGCACGAGATGAGCAGTTCTTC
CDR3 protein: CASSARLARDEQFF

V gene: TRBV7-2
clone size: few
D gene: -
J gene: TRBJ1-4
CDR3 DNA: TGTGCCAGCAGCTTCATCAGGGGTGAAAAACTGTTTTTT
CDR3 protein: CASSFIRGEKLFF